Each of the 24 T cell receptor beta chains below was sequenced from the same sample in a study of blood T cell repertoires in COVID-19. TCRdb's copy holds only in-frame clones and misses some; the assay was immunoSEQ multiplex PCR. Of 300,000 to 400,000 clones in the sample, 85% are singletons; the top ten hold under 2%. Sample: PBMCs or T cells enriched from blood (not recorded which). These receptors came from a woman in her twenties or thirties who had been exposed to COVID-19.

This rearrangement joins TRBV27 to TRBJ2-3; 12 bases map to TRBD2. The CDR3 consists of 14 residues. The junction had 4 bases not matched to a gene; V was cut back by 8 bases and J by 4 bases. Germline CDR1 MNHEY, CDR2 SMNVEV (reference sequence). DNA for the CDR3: TGTGCCAGCCACCTAGCGGGGGGGGCAGATACGCAGTATTTT. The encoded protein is CASHLAGGADTQYF.

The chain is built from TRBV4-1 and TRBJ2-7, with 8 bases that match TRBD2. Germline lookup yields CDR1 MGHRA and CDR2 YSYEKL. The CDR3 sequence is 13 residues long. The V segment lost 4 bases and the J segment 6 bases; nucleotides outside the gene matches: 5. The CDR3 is CASSLRLAFEQYF. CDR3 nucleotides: TGCGCCAGCAGCCTCCGACTAGCGTTCGAGCAGTACTTC.

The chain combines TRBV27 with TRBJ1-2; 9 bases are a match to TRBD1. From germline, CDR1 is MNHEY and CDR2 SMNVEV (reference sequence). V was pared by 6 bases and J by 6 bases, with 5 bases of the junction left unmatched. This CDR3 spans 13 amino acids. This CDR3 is CASRTGGGDGYTF. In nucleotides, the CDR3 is TGTGCCAGCAGGACAGGGGGAGGGGATGGCTACACCTTC.

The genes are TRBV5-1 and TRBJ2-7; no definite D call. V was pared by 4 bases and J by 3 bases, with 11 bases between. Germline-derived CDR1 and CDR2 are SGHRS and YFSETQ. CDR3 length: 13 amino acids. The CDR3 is CASSPSSIYEQYF. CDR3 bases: TGCGCCAGCAGCCCAAGTAGTATCTACGAGCAGTACTTC.

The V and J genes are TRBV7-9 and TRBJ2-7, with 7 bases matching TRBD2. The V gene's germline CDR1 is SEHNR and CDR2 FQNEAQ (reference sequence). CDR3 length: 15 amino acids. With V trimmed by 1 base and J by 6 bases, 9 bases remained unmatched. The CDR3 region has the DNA TGTGCCAGCAGCTTAGTAGGGCTAGCGGAGGGCGAGCAGTACTTC. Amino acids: CASSLVGLAEGEQYF.

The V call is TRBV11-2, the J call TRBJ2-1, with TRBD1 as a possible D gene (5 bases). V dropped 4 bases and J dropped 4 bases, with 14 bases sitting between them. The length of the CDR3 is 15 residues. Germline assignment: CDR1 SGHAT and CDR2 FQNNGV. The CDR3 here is CASSSRGPSYNEQFF. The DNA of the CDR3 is TGTGCCAGCAGCTCAAGGGGCCCTAGTTACAATGAGCAGTTCTTC. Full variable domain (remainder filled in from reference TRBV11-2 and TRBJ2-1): EAGVAQSPRYKIIEKRQSVAFWCNPISGHATLYWYQQILGQGPKLLIQFQNNGVVDDSQLPKDRFSAERLKGVDSTLKIQPAKLEDSAVYLCASSSRGPSYNEQFFGPGTRLTVL.

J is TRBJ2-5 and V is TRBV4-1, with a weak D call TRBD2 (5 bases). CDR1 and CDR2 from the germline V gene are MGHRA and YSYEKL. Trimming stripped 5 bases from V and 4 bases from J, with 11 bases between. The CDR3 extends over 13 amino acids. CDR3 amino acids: CASSNLGRETQYF. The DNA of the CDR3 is TGCGCCAGCAGCAACCTTGGGAGAGAGACCCAGTACTTC.

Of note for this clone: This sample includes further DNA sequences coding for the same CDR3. CDR3 residues: CASSQGQNYGYTF. The DNA of the CDR3 is TGTGCCAGCAGCCAGGGACAGAACTATGGCTACACCTTC. This chain joins TRBV14 and TRBJ1-2; TRBD1 matches 7 bases. This CDR3 has 13 amino acids. Germline loops: CDR1 SGHDN, CDR2 FVKESK. V lost 3 bases and J lost 2; bases outside the gene matches: 0.

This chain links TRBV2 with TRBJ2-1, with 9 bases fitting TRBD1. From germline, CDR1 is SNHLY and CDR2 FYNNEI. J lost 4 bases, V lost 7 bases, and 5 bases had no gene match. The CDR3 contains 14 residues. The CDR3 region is CASIAGTGYNEQFF. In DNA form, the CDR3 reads TGTGCCAGCATCGCCGGGACAGGGTACAATGAGCAGTTCTTC.

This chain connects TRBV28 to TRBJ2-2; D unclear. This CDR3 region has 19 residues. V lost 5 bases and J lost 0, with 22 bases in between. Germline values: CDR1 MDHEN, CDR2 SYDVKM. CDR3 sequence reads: CASSARLLFARTNTGELFF. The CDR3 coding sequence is TGTGCCAGCAGTGCCCGACTGCTTTTCGCGCGTACGAACACCGGGGAGCTGTTTTTT.

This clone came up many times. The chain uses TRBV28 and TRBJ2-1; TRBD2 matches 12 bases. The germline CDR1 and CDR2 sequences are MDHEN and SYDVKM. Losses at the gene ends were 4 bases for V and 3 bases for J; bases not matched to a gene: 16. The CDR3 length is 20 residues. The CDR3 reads CASSSWTSGNIKRHYNEQFF. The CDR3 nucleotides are TGTGCCAGCAGTTCCTGGACTAGCGGGAATATTAAACGCCACTACAATGAGCAGTTCTTC.

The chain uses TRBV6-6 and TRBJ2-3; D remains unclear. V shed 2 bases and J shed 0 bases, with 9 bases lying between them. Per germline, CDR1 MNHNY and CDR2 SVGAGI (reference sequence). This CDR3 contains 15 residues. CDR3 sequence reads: CASSYGQPSTDTQYF. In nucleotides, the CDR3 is TGTGCCAGCAGTTACGGGCAGCCTAGCACAGATACGCAGTATTTT.

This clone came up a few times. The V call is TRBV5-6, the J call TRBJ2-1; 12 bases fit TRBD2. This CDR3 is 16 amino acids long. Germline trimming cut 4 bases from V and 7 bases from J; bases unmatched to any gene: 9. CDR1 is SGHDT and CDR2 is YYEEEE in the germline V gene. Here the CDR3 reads CASSERGLAGSNEQFF. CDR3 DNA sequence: TGTGCCAGCAGCGAGAGAGGACTAGCGGGGTCTAATGAGCAGTTCTTC.

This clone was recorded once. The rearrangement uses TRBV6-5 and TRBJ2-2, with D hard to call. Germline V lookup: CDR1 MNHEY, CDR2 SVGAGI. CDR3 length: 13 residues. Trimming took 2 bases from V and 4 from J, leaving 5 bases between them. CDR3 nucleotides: TGTGCCAGCAGTTACGGTAGCACCGGGGAGCTGTTTTTT. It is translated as CASSYGSTGELFF.

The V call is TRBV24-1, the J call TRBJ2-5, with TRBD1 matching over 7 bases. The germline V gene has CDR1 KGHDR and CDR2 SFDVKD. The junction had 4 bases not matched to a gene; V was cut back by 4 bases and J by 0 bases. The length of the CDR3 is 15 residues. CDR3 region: CATSDLGQYQETQYF. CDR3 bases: TGTGCCACCAGTGACTTGGGACAGTACCAAGAGACCCAGTACTTC.

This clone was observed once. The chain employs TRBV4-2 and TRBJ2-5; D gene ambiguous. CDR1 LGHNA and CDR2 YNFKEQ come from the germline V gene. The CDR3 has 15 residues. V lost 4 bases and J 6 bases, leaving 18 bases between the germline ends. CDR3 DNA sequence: TGTGCCAGCAGCCGTTCTCGACTGTCGGAACAGACCCAGTACTTC. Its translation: CASSRSRLSEQTQYF.

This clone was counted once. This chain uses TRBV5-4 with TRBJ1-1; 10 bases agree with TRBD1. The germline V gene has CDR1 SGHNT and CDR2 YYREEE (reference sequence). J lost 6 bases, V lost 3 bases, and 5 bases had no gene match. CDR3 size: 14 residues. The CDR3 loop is CASSSTGGGPEAFF. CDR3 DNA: TGTGCCAGCAGCTCGACAGGGGGCGGGCCTGAAGCTTTCTTT.

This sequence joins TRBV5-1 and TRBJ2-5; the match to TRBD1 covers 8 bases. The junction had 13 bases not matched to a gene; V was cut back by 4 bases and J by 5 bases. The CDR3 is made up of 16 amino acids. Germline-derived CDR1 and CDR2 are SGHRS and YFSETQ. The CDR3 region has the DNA TGCGCCAGCAGCCTCTCCGGGACAGGAAAGAAGGAGACCCAGTACTTC. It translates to CASSLSGTGKKETQYF.

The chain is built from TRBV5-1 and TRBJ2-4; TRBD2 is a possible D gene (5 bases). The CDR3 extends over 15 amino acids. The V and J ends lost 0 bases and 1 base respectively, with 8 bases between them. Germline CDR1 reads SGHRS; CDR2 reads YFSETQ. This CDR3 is CASSLAGEAKNIQYF. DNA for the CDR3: TGCGCCAGCAGCTTGGCTGGGGAGGCCAAAAACATTCAGTACTTC.

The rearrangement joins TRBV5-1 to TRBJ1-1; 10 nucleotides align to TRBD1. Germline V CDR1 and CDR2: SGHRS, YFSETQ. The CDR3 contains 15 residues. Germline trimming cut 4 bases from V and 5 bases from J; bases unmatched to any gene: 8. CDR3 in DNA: TGCGCCAGCAGCATTACCGGACAGGGGGGGACTGAAGCTTTCTTT. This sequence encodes CASSITGQGGTEAFF.

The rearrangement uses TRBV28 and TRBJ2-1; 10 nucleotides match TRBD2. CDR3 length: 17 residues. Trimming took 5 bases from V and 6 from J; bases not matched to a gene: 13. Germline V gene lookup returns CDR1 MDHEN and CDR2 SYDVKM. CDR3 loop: CASSLNTLAGEGNEQFF. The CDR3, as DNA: TGTGCCAGCAGTCTAAATACTCTAGCGGGAGAAGGCAATGAGCAGTTCTTC.

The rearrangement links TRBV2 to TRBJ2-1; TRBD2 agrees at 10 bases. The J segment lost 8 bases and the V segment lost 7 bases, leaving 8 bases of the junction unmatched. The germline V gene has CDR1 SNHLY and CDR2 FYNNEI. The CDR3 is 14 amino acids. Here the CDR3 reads CASTGSGRAYEQFF. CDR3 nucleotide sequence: TGTGCCAGCACTGGAAGCGGGAGGGCCTATGAGCAGTTCTTC.

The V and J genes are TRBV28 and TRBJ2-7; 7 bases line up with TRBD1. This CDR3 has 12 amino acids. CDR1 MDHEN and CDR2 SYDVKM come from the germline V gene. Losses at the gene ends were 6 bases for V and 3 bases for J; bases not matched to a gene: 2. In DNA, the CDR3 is TGTGCCAGCAGGGGACAGAGCTACGAGCAGTACTTC. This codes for CASRGQSYEQYF. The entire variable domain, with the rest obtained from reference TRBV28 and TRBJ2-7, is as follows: DVKVTQSSRYLVKRTGEKVFLECVQDMDHENMFWYRQDPGLGLRLIYFSYDVKMKEKGDIPEGYSVSREKKERFSLILESASTNQTSMYLCASRGQSYEQYFGPGTRLTVT.

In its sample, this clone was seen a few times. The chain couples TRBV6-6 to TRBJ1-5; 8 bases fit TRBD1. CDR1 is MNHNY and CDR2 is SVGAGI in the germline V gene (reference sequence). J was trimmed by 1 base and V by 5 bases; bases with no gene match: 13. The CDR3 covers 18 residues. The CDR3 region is CASSPTPRTGLSNQPQHF. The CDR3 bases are TGTGCCAGCAGTCCTACCCCCAGGACAGGGCTGAGCAATCAGCCCCAGCATTTT.